This T cell receptor beta chain originates from a study of OX40 agonist ivuxolimab in advanced cancers. In regard to this clone: The antigen is not known.

Trimming removed 2 bases at V and 4 bases at J, with 7 bases between. Germline loops: CDR1 SGHDT, CDR2 YYEEEE. CDR3 length: 13 amino acids. The table came from immunoSEQ multiplex PCR; TCRdb's copy has only in-frame clones and leaves some out. This sample has about 98,000 clones, with approximately 90% found just once. Study-wide results and caveats: CD4+ and CD8+ T cells in blood underwent clonal expansion by week 6 at 0.1 to 3.0 mg/kg.

The V call is TRBV5-6, the J call TRBJ1-5; the D is unclear. This TCR was recovered from an adult with an advanced solid tumor such as melanoma, head and neck, liver or kidney cancer. Source: CD4+ or CD8+ T cells sorted from blood, taken in a trial of the OX40 agonist ivuxolimab. CDR3 region: CASSFSGNQPQHF. Written as DNA, the CDR3 is TGTGCCAGCAGCTTCTCAGGAAATCAGCCCCAGCATTTT.